One sample yielded the 10 T cell receptor beta chains listed below, sequenced in a study of Tregs in tolerant kidney transplant recipients. Profiled with immunoSEQ multiplex PCR; TCRdb holds only in-frame clones, not every one. Of fewer than 80,000 clones in the sample, around 98% were seen once. Sequenced here: CD4+ T cells from blood, sampled before the transplant. These receptors all come from a human donor who received a combined kidney and bone marrow transplant.

The chain carries TRBV9 and TRBJ2-3; 7 positions match TRBD1. J was trimmed by 2 bases and V by 8 bases; bases with no gene match: 11. Germline-derived CDR1 and CDR2 are SGDLS and YYNGEE. The CDR3 has 15 residues. The CDR3 DNA sequence: TGTGCCAGTGCGACAGGGACGAGAGCCACAGATACGCAGTATTTT. Protein: CASATGTRATDTQYF.

The V and J genes are TRBV18 and TRBJ1-5; 7 bases match TRBD1. Germline CDR1 reads KGHSH; CDR2 reads LQKENI. CDR3 size: 14 residues. Germline trimming cut 4 bases from V and 4 bases from J; bases unmatched to any gene: 4. The CDR3 bases are TGTGCCAGCTCACTAGGGACAGCAAATCAGCCCCAGCATTTT. Protein product: CASSLGTANQPQHF.

The chain employs TRBV5-1 and TRBJ2-7; tentatively, D is TRBD1 (6 bases). Trimming pared 6 bases from V and 3 bases from J, leaving 19 bases between. The CDR3 has 15 residues. The germline V gene encodes CDR1 SGHRS and CDR2 YFSETQ. In nucleotides, the CDR3 is TGCGCCAGCAACTGGGCCCCGGACAGAATCTACGAGCAGTACTTC. It encodes CASNWAPDRIYEQYF.

This chain links TRBV19 with TRBJ1-5; no clear D. Trimming shortened V by 3 bases and J by 2 bases, and 14 bases separated the two germline ends. This CDR3 contains 16 residues. CDR1 is LNHDA, CDR2 SQIVND, per germline (reference sequence). The CDR3 DNA reads as TGTGCCAGTAGTATCATATTCATCACTGGCAATCAGCCCCAGCATTTT. Its translation: CASSIIFITGNQPQHF.

Of note for this clone: At the DNA level, this CDR3 is encoded by other sequences in the same sample as well. This chain joins TRBV19 and TRBJ1-1, with D perhaps matching TRBD1 (5 bases). This CDR3 is built from 13 residues. CDR1 and CDR2 from the germline V gene are LNHDA and SQIVND (reference sequence). The V end was cut by 3 bases, the J end by 2 bases, with 7 bases between. The CDR3 coding sequence is TGTGCCAGTAGTATTACAGGAAACACTGAAGCTTTCTTT. This gives the protein CASSITGNTEAFF.

The rearrangement joins TRBV30 to TRBJ2-3; 12 nucleotides align to TRBD2. Looked up from germline, CDR1 is GTSNPN and CDR2 is SVGIG (reference sequence). J lost 4 bases, V lost 3 bases, and 2 bases had no gene match. This CDR3 region has 14 residues. CDR3 DNA sequence: TGTGCCTGGAGGCTAGCGGGGGGGCCAGATACGCAGTATTTT. Encoded protein: CAWRLAGGPDTQYF.

This clone has only one observation. J is TRBJ2-5 and V is TRBV5-6, with 9 bases fitting TRBD2. The CDR3 covers 17 residues. After removal of 2 bases from V and 1 base from J, the junction contained 9 bases not matched to a gene. Looked up from germline, CDR1 is SGHDT and CDR2 is YYEEEE. CDR3 amino acids: CASSFWASGGPQETQYF. For the CDR3, the DNA is TGTGCCAGCAGCTTCTGGGCCAGCGGGGGGCCCCAAGAGACCCAGTACTTC.

This clone was seen just once. V gene TRBV27 combines with J gene TRBJ2-1, with 8 bases identical to TRBD1. The junction had 5 bases not matched to a gene; V was cut back by 6 bases and J by 1 base. This CDR3 contains 15 residues. CDR1 and CDR2 (germline): MNHEY, SMNVEV (reference sequence). The CDR3 loop is CASRDRVGSYNEQFF. CDR3 nucleotides: TGTGCCAGCAGGGACAGGGTAGGGTCCTACAATGAGCAGTTCTTC.

This clone is a singleton in its sample. The chain has TRBV5-4 and TRBJ1-4; a possible D gene is TRBD1 (5 bases). Trimming stripped 4 bases from V and 3 bases from J, with 10 bases between. The V gene's germline CDR1 is SGHNT and CDR2 YYREEE (reference sequence). The CDR3 loop spans 14 amino acids. CDR3 DNA: TGTGCCAGCAGCGTGGCAGGGTCTAATGAAAAACTGTTTTTT. It translates to CASSVAGSNEKLFF. Using reference TRBV5-4 and TRBJ1-4 for the parts outside the CDR3, the full variable domain is ETGVTQSPTHLIKTRGQQVTLRCSSQSGHNTVSWYQQALGQGPQFIFQYYREEENGRGNFPPRFSGLQFPNYSSELNVNALELDDSALYLCASSVAGSNEKLFFGSGTQLSVL.

The chain is built from TRBV5-5 and TRBJ2-2; 12 bases fit TRBD2. CDR1 is SGHKS and CDR2 is YYEKEE in the germline V gene (reference sequence). CDR3 length equals 17 residues. The V segment lost 5 bases and the J segment 3 bases; nucleotides outside the gene matches: 8. The CDR3 here is CASRTVLAGGDTGELFF. DNA for the CDR3: TGTGCCAGCAGGACTGTACTAGCGGGGGGAGACACCGGGGAGCTGTTTTTT.